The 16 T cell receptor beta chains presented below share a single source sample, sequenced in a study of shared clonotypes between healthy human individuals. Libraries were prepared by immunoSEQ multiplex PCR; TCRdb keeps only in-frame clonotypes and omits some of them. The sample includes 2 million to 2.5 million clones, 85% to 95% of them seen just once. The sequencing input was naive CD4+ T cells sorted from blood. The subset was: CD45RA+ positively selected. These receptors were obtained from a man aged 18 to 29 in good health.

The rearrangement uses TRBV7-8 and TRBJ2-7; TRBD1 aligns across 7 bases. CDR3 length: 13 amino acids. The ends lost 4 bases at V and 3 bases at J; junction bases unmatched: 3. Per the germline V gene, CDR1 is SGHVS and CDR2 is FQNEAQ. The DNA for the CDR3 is TGTGCCAGCAGCTCGTCAGGGGGCTACGAGCAGTACTTC. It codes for CASSSSGGYEQYF.

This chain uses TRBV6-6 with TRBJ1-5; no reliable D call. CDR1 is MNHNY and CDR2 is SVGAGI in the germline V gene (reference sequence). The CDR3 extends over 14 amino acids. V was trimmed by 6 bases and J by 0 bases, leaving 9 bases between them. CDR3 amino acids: CASRLTYSNQPQHF. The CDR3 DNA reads TGTGCCAGCAGGTTGACTTATAGCAATCAGCCCCAGCATTTT.

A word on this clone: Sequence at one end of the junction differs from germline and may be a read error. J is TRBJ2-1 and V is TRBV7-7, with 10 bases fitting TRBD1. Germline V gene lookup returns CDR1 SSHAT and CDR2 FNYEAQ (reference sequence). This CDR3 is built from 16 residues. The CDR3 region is CASSLEDRGFYNEQFF. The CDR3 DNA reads TGTGCTAGCAGCTTAGAGGACAGGGGGTTCTACAATGAGCAGTTCTTC.

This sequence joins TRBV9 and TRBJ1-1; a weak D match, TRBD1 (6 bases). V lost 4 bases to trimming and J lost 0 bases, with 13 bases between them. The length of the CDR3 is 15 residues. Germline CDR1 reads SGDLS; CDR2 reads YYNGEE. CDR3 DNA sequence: TGTGCCAGCAGCCCCCCGGGGACACTGAACACTGAAGCTTTCTTT. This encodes CASSPPGTLNTEAFF.

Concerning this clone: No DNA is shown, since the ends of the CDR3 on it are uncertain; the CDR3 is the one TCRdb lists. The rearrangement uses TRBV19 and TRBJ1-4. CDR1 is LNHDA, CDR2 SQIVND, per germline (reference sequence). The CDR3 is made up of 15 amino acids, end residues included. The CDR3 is CASTSWGAGNEKLLF.

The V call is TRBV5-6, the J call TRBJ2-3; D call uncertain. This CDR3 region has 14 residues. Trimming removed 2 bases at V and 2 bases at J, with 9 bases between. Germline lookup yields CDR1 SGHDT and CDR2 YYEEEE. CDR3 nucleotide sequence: TGTGCCAGCAGCTTCTCGCTATACACAGATACGCAGTATTTT. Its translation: CASSFSLYTDTQYF.

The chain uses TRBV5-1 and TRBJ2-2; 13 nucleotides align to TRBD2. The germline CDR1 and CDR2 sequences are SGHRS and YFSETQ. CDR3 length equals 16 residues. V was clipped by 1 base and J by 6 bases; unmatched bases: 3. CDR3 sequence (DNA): TGCGCCAGCAGCTTGAGGACTAGCGGGAGAGCCGGGGAGCTGTTTTTT. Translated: CASSLRTSGRAGELFF.

CDR3 nucleotide sequence: TGTGCCAGCAGTGTTGAGCGGGAGAATGAGCAGTTCTTC. Translating gives CASSVERENEQFF. The genes are TRBV2 and TRBJ2-1; TRBD2 agrees at 8 bases. Unmatched junction bases numbered 3, after V lost 4 bases and J lost 7 bases. The germline V gene encodes CDR1 SNHLY and CDR2 FYNNEI. There are 13 residues in the CDR3.

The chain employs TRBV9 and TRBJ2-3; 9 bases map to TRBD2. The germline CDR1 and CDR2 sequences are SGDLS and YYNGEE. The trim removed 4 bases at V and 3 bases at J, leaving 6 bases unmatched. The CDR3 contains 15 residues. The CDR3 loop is CASSPSLAGTDTQYF. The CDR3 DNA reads TGTGCCAGCAGCCCTAGTCTAGCGGGGACAGATACGCAGTATTTT.

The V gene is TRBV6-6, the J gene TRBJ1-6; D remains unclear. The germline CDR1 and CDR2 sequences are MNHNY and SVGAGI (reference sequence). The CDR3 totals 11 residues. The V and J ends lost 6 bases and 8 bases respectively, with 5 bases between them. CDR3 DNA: TGTGCCAGCAGCAAGGATTCACCCCTCCACTTT. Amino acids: CASSKDSPLHF.

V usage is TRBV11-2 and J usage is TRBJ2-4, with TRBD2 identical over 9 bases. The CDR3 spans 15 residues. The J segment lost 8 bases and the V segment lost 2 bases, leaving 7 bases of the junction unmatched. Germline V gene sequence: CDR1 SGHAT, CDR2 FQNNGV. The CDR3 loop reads CASSLNAGGGDIQYF. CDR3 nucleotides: TGTGCCAGCAGCTTAAATGCGGGCGGGGGGGACATTCAGTACTTC.

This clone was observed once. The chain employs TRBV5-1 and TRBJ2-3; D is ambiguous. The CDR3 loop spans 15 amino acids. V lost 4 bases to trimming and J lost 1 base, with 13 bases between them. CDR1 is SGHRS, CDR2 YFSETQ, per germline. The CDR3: CASSPMGLGTDTQYF. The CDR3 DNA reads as TGCGCCAGCAGCCCGATGGGCCTCGGCACAGATACGCAGTATTTT.

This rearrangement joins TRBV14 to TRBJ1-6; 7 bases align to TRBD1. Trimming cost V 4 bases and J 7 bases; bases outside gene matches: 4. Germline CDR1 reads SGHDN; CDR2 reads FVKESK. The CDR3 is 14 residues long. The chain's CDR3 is CASSLGTANSPLHF. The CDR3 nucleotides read TGTGCCAGCAGCCTAGGGACAGCCAATTCACCCCTCCACTTT.

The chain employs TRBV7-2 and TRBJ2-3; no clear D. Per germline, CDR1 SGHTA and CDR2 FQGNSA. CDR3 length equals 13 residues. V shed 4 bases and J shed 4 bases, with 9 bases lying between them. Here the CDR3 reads CASSSLVADTQYF. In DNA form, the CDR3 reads TGTGCCAGCAGCTCCTTAGTGGCAGATACGCAGTATTTT.

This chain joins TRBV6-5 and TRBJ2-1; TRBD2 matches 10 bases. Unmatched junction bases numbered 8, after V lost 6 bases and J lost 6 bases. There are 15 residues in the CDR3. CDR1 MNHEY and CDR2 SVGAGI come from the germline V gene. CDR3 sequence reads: CASSLLAGWTNEQFF. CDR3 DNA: TGTGCCAGCAGCCTACTAGCGGGGTGGACCAATGAGCAGTTCTTC.

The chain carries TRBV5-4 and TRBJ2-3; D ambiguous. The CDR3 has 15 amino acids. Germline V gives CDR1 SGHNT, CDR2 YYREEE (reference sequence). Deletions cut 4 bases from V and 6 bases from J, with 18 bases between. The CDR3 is CASSPKGTARDTQYF. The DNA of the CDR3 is TGTGCCAGCAGCCCAAAAGGAACAGCGAGGGATACGCAGTATTTT. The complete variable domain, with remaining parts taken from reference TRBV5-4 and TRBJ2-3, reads ETGVTQSPTHLIKTRGQQVTLRCSSQSGHNTVSWYQQALGQGPQFIFQYYREEENGRGNFPPRFSGLQFPNYSSELNVNALELDDSALYLCASSPKGTARDTQYFGPGTRLTVL.